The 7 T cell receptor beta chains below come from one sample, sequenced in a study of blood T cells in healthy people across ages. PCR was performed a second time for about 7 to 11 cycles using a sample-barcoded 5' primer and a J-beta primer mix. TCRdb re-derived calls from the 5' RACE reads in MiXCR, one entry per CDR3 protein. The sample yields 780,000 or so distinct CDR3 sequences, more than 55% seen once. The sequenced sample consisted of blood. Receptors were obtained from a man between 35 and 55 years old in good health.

CDR3 DNA: TGTGCCAGCAGCAAACGGACAAGAAACTACGAGCAGTACTTC. It encodes CASSKRTRNYEQYF. The rearrangement joins TRBV21-1 to TRBJ2-4; the table's D call of TRBD1 was not tested on the DNA. The J call is doubtful: the DNA matches TRBJ2-7 better. TRBV21-1 is annotated as a pseudogene. The CDR3 length is 14 residues.

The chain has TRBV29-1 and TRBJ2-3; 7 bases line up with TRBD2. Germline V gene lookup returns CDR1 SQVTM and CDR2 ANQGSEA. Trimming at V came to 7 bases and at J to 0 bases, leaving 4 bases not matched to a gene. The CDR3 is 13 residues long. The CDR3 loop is CSALAPSTDTQYF. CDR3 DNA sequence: TGCAGCGCACTAGCGCCGAGCACAGATACGCAGTATTTT.

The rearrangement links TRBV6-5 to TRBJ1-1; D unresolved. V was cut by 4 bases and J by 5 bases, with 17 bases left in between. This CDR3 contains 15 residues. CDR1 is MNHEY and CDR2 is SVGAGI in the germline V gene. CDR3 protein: CASSLELGRATEAFF. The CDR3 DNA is TGTGCCAGCAGTTTGGAGTTAGGGCGCGCGACTGAAGCTTTCTTT.

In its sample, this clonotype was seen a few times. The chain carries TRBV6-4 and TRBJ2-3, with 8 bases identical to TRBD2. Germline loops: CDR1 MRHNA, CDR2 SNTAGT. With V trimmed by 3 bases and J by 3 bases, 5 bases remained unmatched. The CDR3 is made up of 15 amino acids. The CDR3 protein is CASSDAGGPTDTQYF. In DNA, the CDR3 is TGTGCCAGCAGTGATGCGGGGGGCCCGACAGATACGCAGTATTTT.

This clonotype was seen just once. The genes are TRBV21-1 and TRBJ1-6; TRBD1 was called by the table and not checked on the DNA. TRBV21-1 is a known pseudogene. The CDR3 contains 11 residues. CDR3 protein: CASRRDSPLHF. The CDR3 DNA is TGTGCCAGCCGCCGGGACTCACCCCTCCACTTT.

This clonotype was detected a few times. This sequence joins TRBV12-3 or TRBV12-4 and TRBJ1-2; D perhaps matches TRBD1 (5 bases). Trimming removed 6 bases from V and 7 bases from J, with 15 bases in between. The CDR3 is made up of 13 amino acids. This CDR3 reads CASRQGDVRGYTF. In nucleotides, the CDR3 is TGTGCCAGCAGGCAGGGAGACGTTCGTGGCTACACCTTC.

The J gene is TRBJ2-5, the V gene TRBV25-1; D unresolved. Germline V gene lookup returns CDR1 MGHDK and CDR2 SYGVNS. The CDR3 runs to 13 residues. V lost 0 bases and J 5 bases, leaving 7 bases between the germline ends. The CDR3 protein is CASSEYRRETQYF. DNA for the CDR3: TGTGCCAGCAGTGAATATCGGCGGGAGACCCAGTACTTC.